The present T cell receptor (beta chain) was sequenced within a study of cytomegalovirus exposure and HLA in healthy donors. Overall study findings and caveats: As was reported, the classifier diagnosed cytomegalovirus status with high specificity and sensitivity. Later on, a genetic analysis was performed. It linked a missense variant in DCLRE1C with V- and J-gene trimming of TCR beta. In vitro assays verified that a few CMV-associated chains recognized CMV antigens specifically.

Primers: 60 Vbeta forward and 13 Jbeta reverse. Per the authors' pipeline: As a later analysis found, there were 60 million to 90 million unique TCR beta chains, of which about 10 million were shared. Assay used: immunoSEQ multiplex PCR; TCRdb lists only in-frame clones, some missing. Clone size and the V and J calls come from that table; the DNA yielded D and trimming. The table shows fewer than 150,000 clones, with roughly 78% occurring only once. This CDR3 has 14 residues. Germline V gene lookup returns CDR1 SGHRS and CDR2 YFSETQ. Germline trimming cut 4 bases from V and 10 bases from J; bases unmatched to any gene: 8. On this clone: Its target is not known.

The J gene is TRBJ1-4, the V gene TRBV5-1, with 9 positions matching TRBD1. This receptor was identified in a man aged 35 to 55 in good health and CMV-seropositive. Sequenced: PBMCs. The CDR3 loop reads CASSLDRGGRKLFF. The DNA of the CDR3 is TGCGCCAGCAGCCTGGACAGGGGAGGTAGAAAACTGTTTTTT.